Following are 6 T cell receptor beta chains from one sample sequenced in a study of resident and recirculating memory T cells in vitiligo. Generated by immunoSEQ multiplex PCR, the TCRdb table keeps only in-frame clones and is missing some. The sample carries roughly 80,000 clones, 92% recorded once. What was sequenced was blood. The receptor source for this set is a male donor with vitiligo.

The DNA of the CDR3 is TGTGCCAGCAGCCTTCGGGGGGATGAGCAGTTCTTC. Its protein product is CASSLRGDEQFF. The rearrangement joins TRBV7-3 to TRBJ2-1, with 7 nucleotides matching TRBD2. The CDR3 totals 12 residues. The V gene's germline CDR1 is SGHTA and CDR2 FQGTGA. Germline trimming cut 5 bases from V and 8 bases from J; bases unmatched to any gene: 3. The full variable domain, completed using reference TRBV7-3 and TRBJ2-1, is GAGVSQTPSNKVTEKGKYVELRCDPISGHTALYWYRQSLGQGPEFLIYFQGTGAADDSGLPNDRFFAVRPEGSVSTLKIQRTERGDSAVYLCASSLRGDEQFFGPGTRLTVL.

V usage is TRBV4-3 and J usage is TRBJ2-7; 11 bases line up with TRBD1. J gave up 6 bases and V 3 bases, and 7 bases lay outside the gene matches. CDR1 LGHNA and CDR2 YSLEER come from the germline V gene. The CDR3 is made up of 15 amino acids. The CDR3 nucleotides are TGCGCCAGCAGCCAGGACAGGGGGCGCGCCGGCGAGCAGTACTTC. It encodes CASSQDRGRAGEQYF.

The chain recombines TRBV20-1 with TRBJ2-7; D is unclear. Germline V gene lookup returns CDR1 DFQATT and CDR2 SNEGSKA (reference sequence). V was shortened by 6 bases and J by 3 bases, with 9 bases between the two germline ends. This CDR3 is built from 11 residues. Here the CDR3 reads CSALRDYEQYF. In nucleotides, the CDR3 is TGCAGTGCCCTTCGCGACTACGAGCAGTACTTC.

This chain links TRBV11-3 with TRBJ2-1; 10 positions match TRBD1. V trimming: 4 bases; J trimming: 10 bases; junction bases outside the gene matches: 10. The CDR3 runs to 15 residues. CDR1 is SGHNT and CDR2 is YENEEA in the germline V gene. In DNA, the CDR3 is TGTGCCAGCAGCTACACTGGGACAGGGGCGGGCGAGCAGTTCTTC. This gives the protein CASSYTGTGAGEQFF. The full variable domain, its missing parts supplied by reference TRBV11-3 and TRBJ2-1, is EAGVVQSPRYKIIEKKQPVAFWCNPISGHNTLYWYLQNLGQGPELLIRYENEEAVDDSQLPKDRFSAERLKGVDSTLKIQPAELGDSAVYLCASSYTGTGAGEQFFGPGTRLTVL.

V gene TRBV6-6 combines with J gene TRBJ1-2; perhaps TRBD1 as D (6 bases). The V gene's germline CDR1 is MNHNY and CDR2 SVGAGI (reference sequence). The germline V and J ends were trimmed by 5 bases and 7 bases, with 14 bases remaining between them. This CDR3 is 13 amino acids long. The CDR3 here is CASSPRGARGYTF. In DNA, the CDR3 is TGTGCCAGCAGTCCACGGGGGGCGCGTGGCTACACCTTC.

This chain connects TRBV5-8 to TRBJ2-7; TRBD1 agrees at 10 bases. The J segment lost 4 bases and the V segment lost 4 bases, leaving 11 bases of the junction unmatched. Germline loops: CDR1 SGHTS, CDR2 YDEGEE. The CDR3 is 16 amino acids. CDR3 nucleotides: TGTGCCAGCAGCGCCCCCCCGGGACAGGGGCCGTACGAGCAGTACTTC. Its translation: CASSAPPGQGPYEQYF.